The 16 T cell receptor beta chains presented below share a single source sample, sequenced in a study of blood T cell repertoires in COVID-19. Measured with immunoSEQ multiplex PCR; TCRdb has only the in-frame clones, and not every one. Of 45,000 to 60,000 clones listed, 86% are singletons. Input material: peripheral blood. All receptors come from a man between 60 and 75 years old with acute or convalescent COVID-19.

The chain is built from TRBV7-9 and TRBJ2-7, with 7 bases lining up with TRBD1. The CDR3 has 15 residues. J was trimmed by 0 bases and V by 5 bases; bases with no gene match: 7. Per germline, CDR1 SEHNR and CDR2 FQNEAQ (reference sequence). DNA for the CDR3: TGTGCCAGCAGCACCGGACAGGCGTTCTCCTACGAGCAGTACTTC. This translates into CASSTGQAFSYEQYF.

The V gene is TRBV18, the J gene TRBJ1-2, with 9 bases that match TRBD1. J lost 8 bases, V lost 2 bases, and 15 bases had no gene match. The length of the CDR3 is 17 residues. The V gene's germline CDR1 is KGHSH and CDR2 LQKENI. CDR3 nucleotides: TGTGCCAGCTCACCAAAACAACACACCGGGACAGGGACCGGCTACACCTTC. Residues: CASSPKQHTGTGTGYTF.

The chain recombines TRBV4-3 with TRBJ2-1, with 11 bases fitting TRBD1. CDR1 is LGHNA, CDR2 YSLEER, per germline. Germline trimming cut 4 bases from V and 7 bases from J; bases unmatched to any gene: 9. CDR3 length equals 16 residues. In DNA, the CDR3 is TGCGCCAGCAGCCTTTTCCGGGACAGGGGGAAGAATGAGCAGTTCTTC. Its translation is CASSLFRDRGKNEQFF.

The chain employs TRBV29-1 and TRBJ2-5; 8 bases are a match to TRBD1. V lost 6 bases, J lost 2 bases, and 5 bases stayed unmatched. The CDR3 consists of 13 residues. In germline, CDR1 is SQVTM, CDR2 ANQGSEA. Here the CDR3 reads CSVSWTGQETQYF. CDR3 nucleotide sequence: TGCAGCGTAAGTTGGACAGGGCAAGAGACCCAGTACTTC. Looking up the rest from reference TRBV29-1 and TRBJ2-5 gives the full variable domain: SAVISQKPSRDICQRGTSLTIQCQVDSQVTMMFWYRQQPGQSLTLIATANQGSEATYESGFVIDKFPISRPNLTFSTLTVSNMSPEDSSIYLCSVSWTGQETQYFGPGTRLLVL.

This clone appeared once. The rearrangement joins TRBV7-2 to TRBJ1-5; 10 positions agree with TRBD1. Unmatched junction bases numbered 7, after V lost 1 base and J lost 4 bases. Germline V gene lookup returns CDR1 SGHTA and CDR2 FQGNSA. CDR3 size: 17 residues. The CDR3 DNA reads as TGTGCCAGCAGCTTAGGGAACCGACAGGGGGCAAATCAGCCCCAGCATTTT. Translation: CASSLGNRQGANQPQHF. The variable domain in full, with the rest retrieved from reference TRBV7-2 and TRBJ1-5, is GAGVSQSPSNKVTEKGKDVELRCDPISGHTALYWYRQSLGQGLEFLIYFQGNSAPDKSGLPSDRFSAERTGGSVSTLTIQRTQQEDSAVYLCASSLGNRQGANQPQHFGDGTRLSIL.

CDR3 sequence (DNA): TGTGCCAGTACCCCATTGGGGGGCAGGGGGCCCACCGGGGAGCTGTTTTTT. This codes for CASTPLGGRGPTGELFF. The gene calls are TRBV19 and TRBJ2-2; 8 bases are shared with TRBD1. The germline gives CDR1 LNHDA, CDR2 SQIVND (reference sequence). V trimming: 7 bases; J trimming: 4 bases; junction bases outside the gene matches: 14. There are 17 residues in the CDR3.

The chain recombines TRBV6-5 with TRBJ1-2; a weak D match, TRBD1 (5 bases). CDR1 is MNHEY, CDR2 SVGAGI, per germline. Deletions cut 10 bases from V and 1 base from J, with 13 bases between. The CDR3 spans 13 residues. CDR3 DNA: TGTGCCACCGCGGGGGGGGATAACTATGGCTACACCTTC. Translated: CATAGGDNYGYTF.

This rearrangement joins TRBV4-2 to TRBJ2-3; 8 bases are a match to TRBD2. The germline CDR1 and CDR2 sequences are LGHNA and YNFKEQ. V was pared by 4 bases and J by 0 bases, with 6 bases of the junction left unmatched. This CDR3 has 16 amino acids. The CDR3 protein is CASSPGERGSTDTQYF. The CDR3 DNA reads TGTGCCAGCAGCCCCGGGGAGCGGGGGAGCACAGATACGCAGTATTTT.

This clone was found once. CDR3 loop: CASSEGGGSNQPQHF. The CDR3 nucleotides read TGCGCCAGCAGCGAAGGTGGGGGGAGTAATCAGCCCCAGCATTTT. The chain joins TRBV5-1 to TRBJ1-5, with D maybe TRBD1 (5 bases). V lost 4 bases and J lost 4, with 15 bases in between. Germline lookup yields CDR1 SGHRS and CDR2 YFSETQ. The CDR3 covers 15 residues.

The chain combines TRBV19 with TRBJ2-3, with TRBD1 matching 8 bases. CDR3 length: 20 residues. The ends lost 6 bases at V and 7 bases at J; junction bases unmatched: 27. Germline CDR1 LNHDA, CDR2 SQIVND (reference sequence). The DNA of the CDR3 is TGTGCCAGTAGCCATCCGGGCCAGGGGGCCGTAAACCTCCACAGAAATACGCAGTATTTT. It specifies CASSHPGQGAVNLHRNTQYF.

This rearrangement joins TRBV7-9 to TRBJ2-1; TRBD2 aligns across 11 bases. The V gene end was trimmed by 6 bases and the J gene end by 3 bases; junction bases not matched to a gene: 4. The CDR3 runs 15 residues. Germline V gene data show CDR1 as SEHNR and CDR2 as FQNEAQ (reference sequence). In DNA, the CDR3 is TGTGCCAGCAGACAAACTAGCGGGAGCTACAATGAGCAGTTCTTC. Amino acid sequence: CASRQTSGSYNEQFF.

The gene calls are TRBV7-2 and TRBJ1-3; D may be TRBD1 (6 bases). V was trimmed by 2 bases and J by 4 bases, leaving 12 bases between them. The germline gives CDR1 SGHTA, CDR2 FQGNSA. This CDR3 is built from 15 residues. The CDR3 region has the DNA TGTGCCAGCAGCTTAAGGGGACAATCGGGAAACACCATATATTTT. Translated: CASSLRGQSGNTIYF.

CDR3 sequence: CASSEPSGLDPFF. Written as DNA, the CDR3 is TGTGCCAGCAGTGAACCATCCGGACTAGACCCGTTCTTC. The chain combines TRBV2 with TRBJ2-1; 7 bases align to TRBD2. V shed 2 bases, J shed 15 bases, and the junction held 10 bases outside the gene matches. The CDR3 contains 13 residues. The germline V gene has CDR1 SNHLY and CDR2 FYNNEI.

J is TRBJ1-5 and V is TRBV7-9; D gene unclear. The germline V gene encodes CDR1 SEHNR and CDR2 FQNEAQ (reference sequence). This CDR3 has 14 residues. Trimming removed 8 bases from V and 0 bases from J, with 11 bases in between. The CDR3 DNA is TGTGCCAGCCCCAATTCGGGTAGCAATCAGCCCCAGCATTTT. This translates into CASPNSGSNQPQHF.

The rearrangement uses TRBV6-2 or TRBV6-3 and TRBJ2-7; 9 nucleotides align to TRBD1. The V gene end was trimmed by 6 bases and the J gene end by 3 bases; junction bases not matched to a gene: 6. The CDR3 spans 14 residues. Germline loops: CDR1 MNHEY, CDR2 SVGEGT. In nucleotides, the CDR3 is TGTGCCAGCAGCCTATTGACAGGGGGCTACGAGCAGTACTTC. This sequence encodes CASSLLTGGYEQYF.

The J gene is TRBJ1-3, the V gene TRBV6-2 or TRBV6-3; 7 bases are shared with TRBD1. Germline V lookup: CDR1 MNHEY, CDR2 SVGEGT. J gave up 2 bases and V 6 bases, and 4 bases lay outside the gene matches. The CDR3 contains 14 residues. CDR3 in amino acids: CASSKTGTGNTIYF. The CDR3 nucleotides read TGTGCCAGCAGCAAGACAGGGACTGGAAACACCATATATTTT.